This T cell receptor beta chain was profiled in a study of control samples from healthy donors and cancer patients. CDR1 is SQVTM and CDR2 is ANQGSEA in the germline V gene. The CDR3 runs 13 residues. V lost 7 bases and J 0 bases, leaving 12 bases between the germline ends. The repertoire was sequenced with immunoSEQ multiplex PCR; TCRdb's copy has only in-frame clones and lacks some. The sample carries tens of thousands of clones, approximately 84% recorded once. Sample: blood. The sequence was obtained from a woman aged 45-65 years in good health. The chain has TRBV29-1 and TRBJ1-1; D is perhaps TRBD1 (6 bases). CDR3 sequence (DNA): TGCAGCGCCCGGGACACCCTGAACACTGAAGCTTTCTTT. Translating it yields CSARDTLNTEAFF.